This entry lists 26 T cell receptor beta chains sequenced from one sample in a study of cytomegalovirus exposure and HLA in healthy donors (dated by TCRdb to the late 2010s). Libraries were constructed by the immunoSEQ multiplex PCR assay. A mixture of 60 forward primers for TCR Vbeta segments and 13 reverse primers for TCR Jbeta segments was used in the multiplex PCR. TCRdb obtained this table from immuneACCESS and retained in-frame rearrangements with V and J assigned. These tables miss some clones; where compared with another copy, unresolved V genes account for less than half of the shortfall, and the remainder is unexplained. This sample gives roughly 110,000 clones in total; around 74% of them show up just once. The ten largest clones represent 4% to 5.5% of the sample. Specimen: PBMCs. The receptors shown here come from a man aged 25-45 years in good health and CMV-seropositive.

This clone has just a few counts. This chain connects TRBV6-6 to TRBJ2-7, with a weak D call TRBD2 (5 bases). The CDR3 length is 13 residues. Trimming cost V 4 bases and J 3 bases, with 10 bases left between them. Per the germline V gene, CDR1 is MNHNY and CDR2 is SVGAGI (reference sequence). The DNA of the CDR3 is TGTGCCAGCAGTTTTAGCGAGGGCTACGAGCAGTACTTC. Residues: CASSFSEGYEQYF.

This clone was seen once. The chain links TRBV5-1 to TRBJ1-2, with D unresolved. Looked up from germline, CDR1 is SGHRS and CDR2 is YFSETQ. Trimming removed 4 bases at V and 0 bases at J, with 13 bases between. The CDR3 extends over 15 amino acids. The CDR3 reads CASSQWTGTNYGYTF. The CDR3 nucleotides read TGCGCCAGCAGCCAGTGGACGGGAACTAACTATGGCTACACCTTC. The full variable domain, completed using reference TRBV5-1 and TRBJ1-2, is KAGVTQTPRYLIKTRGQQVTLSCSPISGHRSVSWYQQTPGQGLQFLFEYFSETQRNKGNFPGRFSGRQFSNSRSEMNVSTLELGDSALYLCASSQWTGTNYGYTFGSGTRLTVV.

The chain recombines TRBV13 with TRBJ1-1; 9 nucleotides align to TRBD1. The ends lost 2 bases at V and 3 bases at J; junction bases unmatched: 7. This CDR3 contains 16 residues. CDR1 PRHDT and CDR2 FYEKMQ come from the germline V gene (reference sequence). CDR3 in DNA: TGTGCCAGCAGCTTATGGACAGGGGTGGGCGACACTGAAGCTTTCTTT. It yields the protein CASSLWTGVGDTEAFF.

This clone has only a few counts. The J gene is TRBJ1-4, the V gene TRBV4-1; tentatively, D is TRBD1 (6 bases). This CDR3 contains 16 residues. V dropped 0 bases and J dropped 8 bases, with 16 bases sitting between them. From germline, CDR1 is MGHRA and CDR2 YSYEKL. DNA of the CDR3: TGCGCCAGCAGCCAAGATGGCGGCAGGGGAGGGGAAAAACTGTTTTTT. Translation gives CASSQDGGRGGEKLFF.

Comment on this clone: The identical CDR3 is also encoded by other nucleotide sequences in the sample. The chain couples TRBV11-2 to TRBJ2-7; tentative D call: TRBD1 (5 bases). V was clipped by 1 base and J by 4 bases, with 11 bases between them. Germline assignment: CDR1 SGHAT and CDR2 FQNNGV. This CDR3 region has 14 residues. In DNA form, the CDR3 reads TGTGCCAGCAGCTTAGGGCAGGGTGCGTACGAGCAGTACTTC. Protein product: CASSLGQGAYEQYF. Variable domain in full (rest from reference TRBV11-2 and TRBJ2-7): EAGVAQSPRYKIIEKRQSVAFWCNPISGHATLYWYQQILGQGPKLLIQFQNNGVVDDSQLPKDRFSAERLKGVDSTLKIQPAKLEDSAVYLCASSLGQGAYEQYFGPGTRLTVT.

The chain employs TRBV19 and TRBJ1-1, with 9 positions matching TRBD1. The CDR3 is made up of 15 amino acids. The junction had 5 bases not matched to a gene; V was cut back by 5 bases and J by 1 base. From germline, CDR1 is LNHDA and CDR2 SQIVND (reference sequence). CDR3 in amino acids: CASSPPDRGNTEAFF. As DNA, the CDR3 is TGTGCCAGTAGTCCCCCGGACAGGGGGAACACTGAAGCTTTCTTT.

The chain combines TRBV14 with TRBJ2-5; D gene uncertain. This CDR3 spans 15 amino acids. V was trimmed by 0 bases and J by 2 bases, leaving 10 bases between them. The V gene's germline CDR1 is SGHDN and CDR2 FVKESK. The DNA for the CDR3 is TGTGCCAGCAGCCAAGATCCGCCAGGACAAGAGACCCAGTACTTC. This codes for CASSQDPPGQETQYF.

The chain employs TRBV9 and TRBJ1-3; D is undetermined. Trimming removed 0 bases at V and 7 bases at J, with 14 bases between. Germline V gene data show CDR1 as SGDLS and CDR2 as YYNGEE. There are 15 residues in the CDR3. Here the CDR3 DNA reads TGTGCCAGCAGCGTAGCCCCAGTAACGGGGAACACCATATATTTT. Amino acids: CASSVAPVTGNTIYF. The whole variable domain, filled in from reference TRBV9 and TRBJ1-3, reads DSGVTQTPKHLITATGQRVTLRCSPRSGDLSVYWYQQSLDQGLQFLIQYYNGEERAKGNILERFSAQQFPDLHSELNLSSLELGDSALYFCASSVAPVTGNTIYFGEGSWLTVV.

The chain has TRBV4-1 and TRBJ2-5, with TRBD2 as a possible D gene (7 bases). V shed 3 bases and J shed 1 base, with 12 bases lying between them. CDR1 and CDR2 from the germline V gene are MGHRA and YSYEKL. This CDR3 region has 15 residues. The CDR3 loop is CASSQQGGAQETQYF. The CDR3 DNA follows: TGCGCCAGCAGCCAGCAAGGGGGGGCCCAAGAGACCCAGTACTTC.

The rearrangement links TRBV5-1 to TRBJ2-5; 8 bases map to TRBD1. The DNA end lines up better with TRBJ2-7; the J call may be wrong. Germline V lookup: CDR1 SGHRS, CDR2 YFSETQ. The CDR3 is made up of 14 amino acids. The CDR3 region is CASSTTGGSYEQYF. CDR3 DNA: TGCGCCAGCAGCACCACAGGGGGCTCCTACGAGCAGTACTTC.

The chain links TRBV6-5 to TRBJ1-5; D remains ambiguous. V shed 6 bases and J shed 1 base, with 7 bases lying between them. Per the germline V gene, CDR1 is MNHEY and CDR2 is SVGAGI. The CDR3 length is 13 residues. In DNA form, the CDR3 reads TGTGCCAGCAGCCAGGTGAGCAATCAGCCCCAGCATTTT. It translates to CASSQVSNQPQHF.

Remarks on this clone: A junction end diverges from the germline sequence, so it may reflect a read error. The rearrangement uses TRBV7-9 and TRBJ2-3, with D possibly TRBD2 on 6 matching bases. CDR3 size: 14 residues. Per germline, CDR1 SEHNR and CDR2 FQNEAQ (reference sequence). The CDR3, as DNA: TGTTCCAGCAGCTTAGGACTATCCACAGATACGCAGTATTTT. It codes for CSSSLGLSTDTQYF. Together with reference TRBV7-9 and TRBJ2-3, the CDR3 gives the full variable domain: DTGVSQNPRHKITKRGQNVTFRCDPISEHNRLYWYRQTLGQGPEFLTYFQNEAQLEKSRLLSDRFSAERPKGSFSTLEIQRTEQGDSAMYLCSSSLGLSTDTQYFGPGTRLTVL.

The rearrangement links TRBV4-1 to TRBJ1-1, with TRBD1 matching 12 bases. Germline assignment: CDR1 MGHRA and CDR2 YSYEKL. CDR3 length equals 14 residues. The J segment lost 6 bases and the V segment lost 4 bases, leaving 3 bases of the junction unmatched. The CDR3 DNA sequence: TGCGCCAGCAGCCGAGGGACAGGGGGCCCTGAAGCTTTCTTT. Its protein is CASSRGTGGPEAFF.

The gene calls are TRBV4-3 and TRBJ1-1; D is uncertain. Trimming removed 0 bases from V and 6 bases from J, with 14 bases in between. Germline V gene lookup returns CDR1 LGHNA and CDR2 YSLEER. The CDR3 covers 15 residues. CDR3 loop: CASSQDGVRGSEAFF. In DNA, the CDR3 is TGCGCCAGCAGCCAAGATGGGGTACGGGGTTCTGAAGCTTTCTTT.

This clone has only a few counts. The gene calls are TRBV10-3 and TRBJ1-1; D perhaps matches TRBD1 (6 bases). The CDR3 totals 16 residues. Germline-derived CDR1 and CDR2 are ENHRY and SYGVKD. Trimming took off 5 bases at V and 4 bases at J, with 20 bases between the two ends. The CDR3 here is CAISRGGEWRSTEAFF. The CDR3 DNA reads TGTGCCATCAGTCGAGGGGGAGAATGGCGGAGCACTGAAGCTTTCTTT.

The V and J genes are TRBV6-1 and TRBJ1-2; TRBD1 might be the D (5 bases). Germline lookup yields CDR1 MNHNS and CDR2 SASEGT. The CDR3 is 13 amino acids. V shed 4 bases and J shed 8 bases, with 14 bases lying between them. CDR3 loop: CASSADGGGGYTF. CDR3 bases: TGTGCCAGCAGTGCCGACGGTGGGGGGGGCTACACCTTC.

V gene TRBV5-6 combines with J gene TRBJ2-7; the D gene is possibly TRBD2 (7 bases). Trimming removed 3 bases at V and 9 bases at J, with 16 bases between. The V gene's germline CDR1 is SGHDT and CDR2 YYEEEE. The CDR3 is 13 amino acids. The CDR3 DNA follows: TGTGCCAGCAGCTGGGGGCCGCCGGGAGGGCAGTACTTC. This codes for CASSWGPPGGQYF. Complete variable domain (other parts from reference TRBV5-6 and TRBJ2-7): DAGVTQSPTHLIKTRGQQVTLRCSPKSGHDTVSWYQQALGQGPQFIFQYYEEEERQRGNFPDRFSGHQFPNYSSELNVNALLLGDSALYLCASSWGPPGGQYFGPGTRLTVT.

CDR3: CSVELSSYEQYF. CDR3 in DNA: TGCAGCGTTGAACTTAGCTCCTACGAGCAGTACTTC. The chain links TRBV29-1 to TRBJ2-5; D unresolved. The J call is doubtful: the DNA matches TRBJ2-7 better. This CDR3 region has 12 residues. Germline values: CDR1 SQVTM, CDR2 ANQGSEA.

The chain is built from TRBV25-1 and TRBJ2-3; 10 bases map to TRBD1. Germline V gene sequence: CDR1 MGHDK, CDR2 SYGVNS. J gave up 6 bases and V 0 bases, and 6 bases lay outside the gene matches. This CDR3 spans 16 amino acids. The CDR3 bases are TGTGCCAGCAGTGAATACGACGACAGGGGGCAGGATACGCAGTATTTT. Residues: CASSEYDDRGQDTQYF.

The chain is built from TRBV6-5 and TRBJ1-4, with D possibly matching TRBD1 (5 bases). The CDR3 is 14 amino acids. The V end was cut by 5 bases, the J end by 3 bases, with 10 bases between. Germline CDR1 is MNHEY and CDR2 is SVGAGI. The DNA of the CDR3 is TGTGCCAGCAGTCCAGGGTGGGCTAATGAAAAACTGTTTTTT. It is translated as CASSPGWANEKLFF.

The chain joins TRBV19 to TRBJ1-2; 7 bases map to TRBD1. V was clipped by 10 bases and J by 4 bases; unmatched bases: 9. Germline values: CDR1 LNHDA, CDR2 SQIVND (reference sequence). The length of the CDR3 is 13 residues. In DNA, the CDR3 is TGTGCCACCCACGGGGACAGAATCTATGGCTACACCTTC. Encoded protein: CATHGDRIYGYTF. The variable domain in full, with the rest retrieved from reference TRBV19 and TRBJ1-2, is DGGITQSPKYLFRKEGQNVTLSCEQNLNHDAMYWYRQDPGQGLRLIYYSQIVNDFQKGDIAEGYSVSREKKESFPLTVTSAQKNPTAFYLCATHGDRIYGYTFGSGTRLTVV.

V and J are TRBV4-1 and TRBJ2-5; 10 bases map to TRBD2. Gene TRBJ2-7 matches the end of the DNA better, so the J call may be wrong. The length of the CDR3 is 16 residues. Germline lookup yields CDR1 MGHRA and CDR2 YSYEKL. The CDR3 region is CASSQDLAGVSYEQYF. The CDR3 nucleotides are TGCGCCAGCAGCCAGGATCTAGCGGGGGTTTCCTACGAGCAGTACTTC.

The CDR3 DNA reads TGTGCCAGCAGCTTCCAGGGTTCTGGGGCCAACGTCCTGACTTTC. Amino acids: CASSFQGSGANVLTF. V usage is TRBV7-3 and J usage is TRBJ2-6; perhaps TRBD1 as D (5 bases). CDR3 length: 15 residues. V lost 3 bases, J lost 1 base, and 7 bases lay in between. Germline-derived CDR1 and CDR2 are SGHTA and FQGTGA.

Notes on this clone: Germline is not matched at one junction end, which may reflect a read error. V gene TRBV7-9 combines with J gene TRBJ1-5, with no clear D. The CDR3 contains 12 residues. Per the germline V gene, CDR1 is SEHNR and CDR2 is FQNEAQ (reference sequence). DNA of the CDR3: TGTTCCAGCAGCGCTCCCGGTCAGCCCCAGCATTTT. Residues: CSSSAPGQPQHF.

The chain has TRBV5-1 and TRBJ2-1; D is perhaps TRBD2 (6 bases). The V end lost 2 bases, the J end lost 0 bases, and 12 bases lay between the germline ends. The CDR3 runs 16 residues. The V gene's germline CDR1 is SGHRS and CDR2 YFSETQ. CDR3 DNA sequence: TGCGCCAGCAGCTTAAATATGGGGGGCTCCTACAATGAGCAGTTCTTC. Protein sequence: CASSLNMGGSYNEQFF.

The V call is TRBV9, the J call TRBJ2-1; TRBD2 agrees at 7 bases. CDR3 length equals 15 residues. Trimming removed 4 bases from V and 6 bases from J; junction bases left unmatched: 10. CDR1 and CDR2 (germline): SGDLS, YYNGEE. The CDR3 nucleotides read TGTGCCAGCAGCCCCGGGCTAGCGGAATTCAATGAGCAGTTCTTC. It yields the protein CASSPGLAEFNEQFF.